The 12 T cell receptor beta chains below all came from one sample that was sequenced in a study of T cells expressing NK-cell markers. TCRdb reprocessed the 5' RACE reads, with one entry per CDR3 protein and no DNA. The data include some 600,000 distinct CDR3 sequences; the top ten clones carry roughly 3.4%. What was sequenced was blood T cells: a sorted CD56 or NKG2C T cell subset, CD4+ or CD8+ T cells, or bulk PBMC T cells (not recorded which). These receptors came from a man aged 18 to 29 in good health.

The chain links TRBV10-3 to TRBJ2-1; TCRdb indicates TRBD1, and absent DNA this call remains unverified. The length of the CDR3 is 17 residues. Germline V lookup: CDR1 ENHRY, CDR2 SYGVKD. CDR3 residues: CAIWAGAVASSYNEQFF.

J is TRBJ2-2 and V is TRBV25-1. The CDR3 is 12 amino acids. In germline, CDR1 is MGHDK, CDR2 SYGVNS. The CDR3 loop reads CASRFAAGELFF.

The CDR3 here is CASSLGLGGSSDTQYF. The chain recombines TRBV7-6 with TRBJ2-3; TCRdb outputs TRBD2, but without DNA this stays unchecked. Germline-derived CDR1 and CDR2 are SGHVS and FNYEAQ. The CDR3 is made up of 16 amino acids. The entire variable domain, with the rest obtained from reference TRBV7-6 and TRBJ2-3, is as follows: GAGVSQSPRYKVTKRGQDVALRCDPISGHVSLYWYRQALGQGPEFLTYFNYEAQQDKSGLPNDRFSAERPEGSISTLTIQRTEQRDSAMYRCASSLGLGGSSDTQYFGPGTRLTVL.

The chain uses TRBV5-1 and TRBJ2-1; the TCRdb D gene call, TRBD1, has no DNA to confirm it. Germline V gene sequence: CDR1 SGHRS, CDR2 YFSETQ. This CDR3 has 18 residues. The CDR3 loop is CASSSHKTGTGGSNEQFF.

V and J are TRBV29-1 and TRBJ2-2; TCRdb proposes TRBD1, but this gene call is untestable without DNA. This CDR3 is built from 12 residues. The germline V gene encodes CDR1 SQVTM and CDR2 ANQGSEA. The CDR3 sequence is CSVRQGVGELFF.

The rearrangement joins TRBV6-1 to TRBJ1-4; TCRdb returns TRBD1, unconfirmable since there is no DNA. The CDR3 consists of 14 residues. Germline lookup yields CDR1 MNHNS and CDR2 SASEGT. This CDR3 is CASSPLATNEKLFF.

V gene TRBV4-3 combines with J gene TRBJ1-2. The CDR3 spans 15 residues. Germline V gene sequence: CDR1 LGHNA, CDR2 YSLEER. CDR3 in amino acids: CASSQDRSEGYGYTF.

V gene TRBV6-1 combines with J gene TRBJ2-5; TCRdb proposes TRBD1, but this gene call is untestable without DNA. This CDR3 contains 15 residues. Germline V lookup: CDR1 MNHNS, CDR2 SASEGT. CDR3 residues: CASSERTGDSETQYF.

J is TRBJ1-1 and V is TRBV10-2. Germline-derived CDR1 and CDR2 are WSHSY and SAAADI. There are 13 residues in the CDR3. CDR3 amino acids: CASSDSWDTEAFF.

J is TRBJ2-5 and V is TRBV9; TCRdb gives TRBD2 as the D gene, but with no DNA this cannot be confirmed. The CDR3 has 16 amino acids. Germline lookup yields CDR1 SGDLS and CDR2 YYNGEE. The CDR3 protein is CASSPRTSGLPETQYF.

The rearrangement links TRBV7-8 to TRBJ2-7; TCRdb's assignment of TRBD1 cannot be checked, as there is no DNA. The CDR3 loop spans 14 amino acids. Looked up from germline, CDR1 is SGHVS and CDR2 is FQNEAQ. The CDR3 protein is CASSKPGIFDEQYF.

The chain is built from TRBV14 and TRBJ2-1; lacking DNA, the TRBD1 call made by TCRdb goes unchecked. The CDR3 loop spans 13 amino acids. Germline V gene data show CDR1 as SGHDN and CDR2 as FVKESK. The CDR3: CASSPYDRVNQFF. Full variable domain (missing parts from reference TRBV14 and TRBJ2-1): EAGVTQFPSHSVIEKGQTVTLRCDPISGHDNLYWYRRVMGKEIKFLLHFVKESKQDESGMPNNRFLAERTGGTYSTLKVQPAELEDSGVYFCASSPYDRVNQFFGPGTRLTVL.